The T cell receptor (beta chain) described here comes from a study of CD8 T cells in Susac syndrome (dated by TCRdb to the late 2010s). General notes on the study: Whether CD8+ T cell activation and differentiation in Susac syndrome was antigen driven was tested using repertoire sequencing. Clonality of the CD8+ T cell repertoire was compared between more than 10 healthy donors, approximately 14 Susac syndrome patients and 15 multiple sclerosis patients.

RNA was extracted using the RNeasy kit, and about 0.45 to 1 ug of the RNA was reverse transcribed with random hexamers. TCR beta CDR3 regions were amplified with the immunoSEQ multiplex PCR assay covering 54 Vbeta and 13 Jbeta segments. PCR amplification bias was corrected using a synthetic template baseline for primer optimization and computational correction. Per the original workflow: Only productive sequences were kept, with reads annotated to V, D and J genes according to IMGT and analyzed in immunoSEQ Analyzer. Clonality was calculated as one minus the Shannon entropy normalized by log2 of the number of productive unique sequences. For each patient and control, public and private clones were evaluated within the 100 most prevalent clones. Clones were defined as Susac-specific when absent from the healthy and MS cohorts, from approximately 970 published viral clones and from other ImmuneACCESS disease sequences. The raw public reads went through TCRdb reprocessing: fastp at Q25, MiXCR clone calling, in-frame beta chains kept. One record per CDR3 amino acid sequence lists the most common genes and DNA. The V and J calls here are based on TCRdb, not the publication. In all, the sample holds roughly 120,000 distinct CDR3 sequences, and 90% to 95% of those were seen once. Together, the top ten hold approximately 0.31% of the sample.

Comment on this clonotype: No antigen is known for it. No much larger clone exists at a distance of one base, and base qualities are not known.

The CDR3 has 14 amino acids, counting the end cysteine and phenylalanine. Just CDR3 DNA is preserved here, 42 bases in frame from base 1. Reading the germline V gene (reference sequence) gives CDR1 LNHDA and CDR2 SQIVND. The trim is 7 bases for V and 1 base for J, with a gap of 11 bases between the germline ends. Peripheral blood CD8+ and CD4+ T cells from healthy donors, Susac syndrome patients and multiple sclerosis patients were profiled using high-throughput TCR beta sequencing. The multiple sclerosis controls were treatment-naive patients who had stable or active relapsing-remitting disease and met the revised McDonald criteria. Bulk CD8+ and CD4+ T cells were purified by magnetic negative isolation, whereas CD8+ TEMRA cells were enriched by FACS. Blood was drawn into EDTA tubes, processed within 24 hours, and PBMCs were isolated by density gradient centrifugation. PBMCs intended for TCR sequencing were cryopreserved in liquid nitrogen and were subsequently thawed in a 37 degrees C water bath. The sorted or isolated CD4+, CD8+ and CD8+ TEMRA cells had a purity of 90% or higher.

What the research found in general, with its limitations: The TCR sequencing and HLA analysis was acknowledged to have included a relatively small number of individuals.

Sequenced material: CD8+ T cells from PBMCs. The sequence links TRBV19 to TRBJ2-4, with the identity of the D gene unclear. This sequence was found in a human donor with multiple sclerosis. The DNA is as follows: TGTGCCAGTACACCTCCCGGGGCCAAAAACATTCAGTACTTC. This yields the protein CASTPPGAKNIQYF. The variable domain in full, with residues beyond the CDR3 obtained from the reference TRBV19 and TRBJ2-4 genes, is DGGITQSPKYLFRKEGQNVTLSCEQNLNHDAMYWYRQDPGQGLRLIYYSQIVNDFQKGDIAEGYSVSREKKESFPLTVTSAQKNPTAFYLCASTPPGAKNIQYFGAGTRLSVL.